This entry lists 5 T cell receptor beta chains sequenced from one sample in a study of beta chain features in type 1 diabetes (dated by TCRdb to the late 2010s). The library was obtained by the immunoSEQ multiplex PCR assay. The entire amount of isolated RNA was reverse transcribed using the High Capacity cDNA Reverse Transcription Kit, so the sequenced TCRB transcripts were expressed ones. What TCRdb holds here is the immuneACCESS table cut down to in-frame rearrangements. Part of the clones is not present; checked against another copy, under half of the missing clones reflect an unresolved V gene, and the others are unexplained. In this sample the table shows 600,000 to 650,000 clones, 15% of which occur a single time. Clones ranked in the top ten supply around 0.095% of the sample. Material: naive CD4+ T cells from blood. According to the study, the label for this sample's cell subset or site signals: true naive CD4+ T cells. The origin of the receptors is a man aged 18-30 years in good health.

The CDR3 reads CASSPGQPLAKNIQYF. For the CDR3, the DNA is TGTGCCAGCAGCCCGGGACAGCCCTTAGCCAAAAACATTCAGTACTTC. This rearrangement joins TRBV11-2 to TRBJ2-4; 7 bases line up with TRBD1. Germline trimming cut 5 bases from V and 0 bases from J; bases unmatched to any gene: 7. CDR1 is SGHAT and CDR2 is FQNNGV in the germline V gene. The CDR3 length is 16 residues.

This clone was detected a few times. The gene calls are TRBV15 and TRBJ1-2; 9 bases are a match to TRBD1. J lost 3 bases, V lost 0 bases, and 5 bases had no gene match. The CDR3 is 16 amino acids. Per the germline V gene, CDR1 is LNHNV and CDR2 is YYDKDF (reference sequence). The CDR3 is CATSRDLGQGHYGYTF. The CDR3, as DNA: TGTGCCACCAGCAGAGATCTAGGACAGGGGCACTATGGCTACACCTTC.

This chain connects TRBV5-1 to TRBJ2-4, with 7 nucleotides matching TRBD1. CDR3 length equals 13 residues. Trimming at V came to 4 bases and at J to 12 bases, leaving 10 bases not matched to a gene. From germline, CDR1 is SGHRS and CDR2 YFSETQ. CDR3 in amino acids: CASSIAGTATQYF. Written as DNA, the CDR3 is TGCGCCAGCAGCATTGCCGGGACAGCAACTCAGTACTTC.

The CDR3, as DNA: TGTGCCAGCAGAGGACAGAACACCTACAATGAGCAGTTCTTC. It specifies CASRGQNTYNEQFF. The genes are TRBV2 and TRBJ2-1, with D possibly matching TRBD1 (6 bases). The CDR3 loop spans 14 amino acids. Per germline, CDR1 SNHLY and CDR2 FYNNEI. V lost 6 bases and J lost 2, with 11 bases in between.

The chain combines TRBV29-1 with TRBJ2-3, with 9 bases that match TRBD2. The trim removed 4 bases at V and 7 bases at J, leaving 9 bases unmatched. This CDR3 spans 14 amino acids. The germline V gene has CDR1 SQVTM and CDR2 ANQGSEA. This chain's CDR3 is CSVGARLAGNTQYF. The CDR3 DNA reads as TGCAGCGTTGGGGCGAGGCTAGCGGGGAATACGCAGTATTTT.